Sequencing of this T cell receptor (beta chain) was carried out in a study of CXCR3-negative and CXCR3-positive naive CD8 T cells (dated by TCRdb to the late 2010s). Study-wide context: In total, roughly 130 million TRB reads were obtained, corresponding to roughly 1.5 +/- 0.3 million reads per library. Diversity and physicochemical repertoire analyses covered eleven to twelve donors pooled from two independent experiments. For the TRBV-TRBJ cluster analysis, the naive subsets came from 5 donors, while the memory cells came from 3 donors.

The germline V gene gives CDR1 as MGHDK and CDR2 as SYGVNS. From the cysteine up to the phenylalanine, the CDR3 has a length of 13 residues. No coding sequence is recorded. Paper-wide results and their limitations: Compared with CXCR3-negative naive cells, CXCR3-positive naive cells had TRB CDR3s with higher hydrophobicity (lower Kidera factor 4), lower energy, and higher strength and volume indices. Freshly isolated PBMCs were used for most assays because CXCR3 expression partially decreased after cryopreservation. Comparably high repertoire diversity was found in both naive subsets, whereas much lower repertoire diversity was found in memory CD8+ T cells. Within the same donor, TRBV-TRBJ usage looked similar between naive CXCR3-negative and CXCR3-positive cells, but memory cells had distinct patterns. Because surface CD5, which is linked to self-reactivity in mice, was comparable between the naive subsets, TCR interaction strength was also inferred from TRB CDR3 physicochemical properties.

Each CD8+ T cell subset was flow-sorted in triplicate, with some 300,000 cells per subset placed directly into RLT lysis buffer. To keep memory contaminants out, a stringent definition of naive CD8+ T cells was applied: CD45RO-CCR7+CD27+CD95-. Using standard density gradient centrifugation, peripheral blood mononuclear cells were isolated from buffy coats. Naive CXCR3-negative and CXCR3-positive CD8+ T cells were flow-sorted on a FACSAria III. Total RNA was extracted from sorted cells using an RNeasy Mini Kit. As for this clonotype: This receptor's antigen is unknown.

The instrument was a NextSeq 550. The Human TCR Profiling Kit (MiLaboratory) was used to make UMI-labeled 5' RACE TRB cDNA libraries. The full amount of extracted RNA was used for cDNA synthesis, and the full amount of resulting cDNA was used for PCR amplification. The libraries were made side by side, with each library going through the same number of PCR cycles. From the authors' description of their analysis: With a requirement of at least two reads per UMI, MIGEC and MiXCR extracted about 56,000 +/- 9,600 unique UMI-labeled TRB cDNA molecules per library. An average of approximately 40,000 +/- 10,000 functional in-frame TRB CDR3 nucleotide clonotypes without stop codons was found per library. After downsampling to 5000 UMI-labeled TRB molecules per sample, diversity metrics, including normalized Shannon-Wiener and Chao1, were computed in VDJtools. VDJtools was used to calculate clonotype-size-weighted physicochemical properties of the central five CDR3 residues, namely interaction energy, strength, volume and Kidera factor 4. TCRdb reprocessed the reads into one record per CDR3 protein sequence, lacking DNA. TCRdb assigned the V and J calls; the authors' analysis was not used. The sample's table covers over 95,000 distinct CDR3 sequences. The biggest ten clones account for 0.35% to 0.4% of the sample.

The sequenced sample consisted of naive CXCR3+ CD8+ T cells from blood. Explained via the paper, the cell subset or site label denotes: CD45RO-CCR7+CD27+CD95- naive CD8+ T cells expressing CXCR3 (TNR3+). The clonotype comes from a human donor in good health. Some clones in this sample may be carry-over from other donors' samples. The rearranged segments are TRBV25-1 and TRBJ1-2. The CDR3 region: CASSESGIYGYTF.